Presented here are 4 T cell receptor beta chains from one specimen sequenced in a study of blood T cell repertoires in COVID-19. Profiled with immunoSEQ multiplex PCR; TCRdb holds only in-frame clones, not every one. The sample holds fewer than 250,000 clones, roughly 79% seen once. Sequences were obtained from peripheral blood. All receptors come from a woman older than 75 with acute or convalescent COVID-19.

The chain uses TRBV3-1 (or the pseudogene TRBV3-2) and TRBJ2-5; 11 bases match TRBD2. Trimming took 1 base from V and 2 from J; bases not matched to a gene: 6. CDR1 is LGHDT and CDR2 is YNNKEL in the germline V gene (reference sequence). This CDR3 has 17 residues. CDR3 nucleotides: TGTGCCAGCAGCCAAGGGCAACTAGCGGGGGTACAAGAGACCCAGTACTTC. Its protein product is CASSQGQLAGVQETQYF.

The chain combines TRBV18 with TRBJ2-2; 14 positions agree with TRBD2. CDR1 is KGHSH and CDR2 is LQKENI in the germline V gene. This CDR3 contains 18 residues. The trim removed 3 bases at V and 6 bases at J, leaving 9 bases unmatched. The DNA of the CDR3 is TGTGCCAGCTCACCCCAAGGACTAGCGGGAGGTATCGCCGGGGAGCTGTTTTTT. It translates to CASSPQGLAGGIAGELFF.

The count of this clone is one. This chain uses TRBV28 with TRBJ2-7; tentatively, D is TRBD1 (6 bases). The CDR3 length is 14 residues. CDR1 and CDR2 (germline): MDHEN, SYDVKM. V lost 6 bases and J lost 3, with 15 bases in between. The CDR3 sequence: CASRPDIGGYEQYF. For the CDR3, the DNA is TGTGCCAGCAGACCAGACATAGGGGGCTACGAGCAGTACTTC.

This sequence joins TRBV6-5 and TRBJ2-7; 8 bases align to TRBD2. The CDR3 consists of 15 residues. Germline-derived CDR1 and CDR2 are MNHEY and SVGAGI. The junction had 9 bases not matched to a gene; V was cut back by 6 bases and J by 2 bases. The CDR3: CASRLTSGATYEQYF. The CDR3 DNA sequence: TGTGCCAGCAGACTTACTAGCGGAGCAACCTACGAGCAGTACTTC.